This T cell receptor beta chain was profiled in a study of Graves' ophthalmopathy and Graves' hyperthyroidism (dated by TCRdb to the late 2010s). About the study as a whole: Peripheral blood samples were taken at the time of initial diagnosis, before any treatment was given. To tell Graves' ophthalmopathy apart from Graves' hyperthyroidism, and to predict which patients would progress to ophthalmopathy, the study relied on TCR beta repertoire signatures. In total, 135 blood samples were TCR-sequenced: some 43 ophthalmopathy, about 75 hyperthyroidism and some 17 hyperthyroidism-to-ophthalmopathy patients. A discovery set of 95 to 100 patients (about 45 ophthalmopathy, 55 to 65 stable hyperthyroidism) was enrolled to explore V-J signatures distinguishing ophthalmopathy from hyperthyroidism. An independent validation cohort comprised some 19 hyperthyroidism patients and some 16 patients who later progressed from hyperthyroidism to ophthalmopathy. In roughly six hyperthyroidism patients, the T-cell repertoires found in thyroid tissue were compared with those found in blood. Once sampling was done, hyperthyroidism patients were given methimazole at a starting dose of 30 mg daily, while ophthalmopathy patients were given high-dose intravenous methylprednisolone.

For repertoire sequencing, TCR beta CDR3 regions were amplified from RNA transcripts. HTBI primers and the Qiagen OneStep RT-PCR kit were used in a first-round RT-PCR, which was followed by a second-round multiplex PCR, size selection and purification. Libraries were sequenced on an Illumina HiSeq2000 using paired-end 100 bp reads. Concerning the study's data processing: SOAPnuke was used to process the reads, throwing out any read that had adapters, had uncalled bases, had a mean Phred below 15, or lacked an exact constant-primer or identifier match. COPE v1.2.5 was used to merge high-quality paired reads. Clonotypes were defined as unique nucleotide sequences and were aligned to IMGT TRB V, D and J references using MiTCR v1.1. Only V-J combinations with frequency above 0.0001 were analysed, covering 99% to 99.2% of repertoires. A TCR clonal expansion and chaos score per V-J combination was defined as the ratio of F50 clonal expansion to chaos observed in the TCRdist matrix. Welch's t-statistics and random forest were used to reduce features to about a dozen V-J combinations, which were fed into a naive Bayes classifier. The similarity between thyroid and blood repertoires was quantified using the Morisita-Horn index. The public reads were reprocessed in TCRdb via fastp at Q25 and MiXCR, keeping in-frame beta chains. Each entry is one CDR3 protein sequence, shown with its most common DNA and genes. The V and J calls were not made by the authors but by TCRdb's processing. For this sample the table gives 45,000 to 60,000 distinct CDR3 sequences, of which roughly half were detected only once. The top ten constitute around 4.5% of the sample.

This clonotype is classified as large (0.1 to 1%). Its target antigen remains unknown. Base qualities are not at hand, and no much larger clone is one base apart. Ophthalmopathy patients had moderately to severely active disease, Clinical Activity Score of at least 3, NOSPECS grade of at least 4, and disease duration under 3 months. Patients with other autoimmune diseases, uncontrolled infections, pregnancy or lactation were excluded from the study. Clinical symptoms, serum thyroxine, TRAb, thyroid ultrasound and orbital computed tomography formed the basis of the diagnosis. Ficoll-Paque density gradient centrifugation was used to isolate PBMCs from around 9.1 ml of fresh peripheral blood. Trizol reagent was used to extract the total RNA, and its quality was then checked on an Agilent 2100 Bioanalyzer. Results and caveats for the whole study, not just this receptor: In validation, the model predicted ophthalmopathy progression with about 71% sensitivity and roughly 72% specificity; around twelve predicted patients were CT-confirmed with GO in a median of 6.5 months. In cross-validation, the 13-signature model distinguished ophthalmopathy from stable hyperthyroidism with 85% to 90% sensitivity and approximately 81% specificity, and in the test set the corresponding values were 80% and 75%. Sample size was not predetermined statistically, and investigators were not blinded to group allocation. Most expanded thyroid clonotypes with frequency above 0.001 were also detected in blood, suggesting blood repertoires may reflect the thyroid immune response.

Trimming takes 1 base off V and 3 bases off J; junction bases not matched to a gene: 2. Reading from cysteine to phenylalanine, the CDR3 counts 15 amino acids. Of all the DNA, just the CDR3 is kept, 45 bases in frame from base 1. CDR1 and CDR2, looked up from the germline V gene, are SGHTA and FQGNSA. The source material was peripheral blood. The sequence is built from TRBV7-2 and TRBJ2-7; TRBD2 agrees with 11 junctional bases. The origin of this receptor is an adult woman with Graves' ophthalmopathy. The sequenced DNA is TGTGCCAGCAGCTTAGAAACTAGCGGGAGCTACGAGCAGTACTTC. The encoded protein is CASSLETSGSYEQYF.